This entry lists 21 T cell receptor beta chains sequenced from one sample in a study of blood T cell repertoires in COVID-19. Libraries were prepared by immunoSEQ multiplex PCR; TCRdb keeps only in-frame clonotypes and omits some of them. The sample contains roughly 99,000 clones, 65% to 80% of which appear only once. Sequenced input: peripheral blood. These receptors were obtained from a man between 65 and 85 years old with acute or convalescent COVID-19.

The rearrangement links TRBV13 to TRBJ2-7; the D gene is possibly TRBD2 (5 bases). V dropped 7 bases and J dropped 1 base, with 20 bases sitting between them. CDR3 size: 16 residues. Germline CDR1 PRHDT, CDR2 FYEKMQ (reference sequence). The CDR3 region has the DNA TGTGCCAGCACCAGGAGCGGAATGGAAATATCCTACGAGCAGTACTTC. It yields the protein CASTRSGMEISYEQYF. Variable domain in full (rest from reference TRBV13 and TRBJ2-7): AAGVIQSPRHLIKEKRETATLKCYPIPRHDTVYWYQQGPGQDPQFLISFYEKMQSDKGSIPDRFSAQQFSDYHSELNMSSLELGDSALYFCASTRSGMEISYEQYFGPGTRLTVT.

The rearrangement joins TRBV7-3 to TRBJ2-6; D uncertain. The germline CDR1 and CDR2 sequences are SGHTA and FQGTGA. CDR3 length equals 14 residues. Trimming pared 8 bases from V and 0 bases from J, leaving 8 bases between. In DNA form, the CDR3 reads TGTGCCAGCCAGCGCAGCTCTGGGGCCAACGTCCTGACTTTC. It is translated as CASQRSSGANVLTF.

This chain uses TRBV5-8 with TRBJ2-2; TRBD1 aligns across 8 bases. V gave up 0 bases and J gave up 4 bases; unmatched junction bases: 2. Germline lookup yields CDR1 SGHTS and CDR2 YDEGEE. This CDR3 has 15 residues. CDR3 sequence reads: CASSLGRGLTGELFF. In DNA form, the CDR3 reads TGTGCCAGCAGCTTGGGCAGGGGGCTCACCGGGGAGCTGTTTTTT. The full variable domain, its missing parts supplied by reference TRBV5-8 and TRBJ2-2, is EAGVTQSPTHLIKTRGQQATLRCSPISGHTSVYWYQQALGLGLQFLLWYDEGEERNRGNFPPRFSGRQFPNYSSELNVNALELEDSALYLCASSLGRGLTGELFFGEGSRLTVL.

The rearrangement uses TRBV5-1 and TRBJ2-3; a possible D gene is TRBD2 (6 bases). The germline V gene has CDR1 SGHRS and CDR2 YFSETQ. The V gene lost 0 bases and the J gene lost 0 bases, with 11 bases spanning the gap. This CDR3 comprises 16 residues. The DNA for the CDR3 is TGCGCCAGCAGCTTGGCGGGCCGGGGGAGCACAGATACGCAGTATTTT. Translating gives CASSLAGRGSTDTQYF. The full variable domain, with the rest looked up from reference TRBV5-1 and TRBJ2-3, is KAGVTQTPRYLIKTRGQQVTLSCSPISGHRSVSWYQQTPGQGLQFLFEYFSETQRNKGNFPGRFSGRQFSNSRSEMNVSTLELGDSALYLCASSLAGRGSTDTQYFGPGTRLTVL.

In this sample, this clone turned up a few times. The chain uses TRBV3-1 (or the pseudogene TRBV3-2) and TRBJ2-6, with unresolved D. This CDR3 comprises 14 residues. The germline V gene encodes CDR1 LGHDT and CDR2 YNNKEL (reference sequence). V shed 4 bases and J shed 0 bases, with 4 bases lying between them. The CDR3 loop is CASSPGSGANVLTF. For the CDR3, the DNA is TGTGCCAGCAGCCCAGGCTCTGGGGCCAACGTCCTGACTTTC.

V usage is TRBV5-1 and J usage is TRBJ1-1; D is possibly TRBD1 (6 bases). Germline V lookup: CDR1 SGHRS, CDR2 YFSETQ. The length of the CDR3 is 14 residues. The V end lost 0 bases, the J end lost 1 base, and 7 bases lay between the germline ends. CDR3 sequence: CASSLARGNTEAFF. CDR3 nucleotides: TGCGCCAGCAGCTTGGCCAGGGGGAACACTGAAGCTTTCTTT.

The chain joins TRBV6-6 to TRBJ2-5; tentative D call: TRBD2 (6 bases). The CDR3 consists of 15 residues. Germline V gene sequence: CDR1 MNHNY, CDR2 SVGAGI (reference sequence). V was trimmed by 2 bases and J by 0 bases, leaving 10 bases between them. This CDR3 reads CASSYGIADQETQYF. As DNA, the CDR3 is TGTGCCAGCAGTTACGGGATAGCGGACCAAGAGACCCAGTACTTC.

The V gene is TRBV3-1 (or the pseudogene TRBV3-2), the J gene TRBJ2-3; 8 nucleotides match TRBD2. There are 16 residues in the CDR3. Germline CDR1 and CDR2: LGHDT and YNNKEL (reference sequence). J lost 0 bases, V lost 5 bases, and 7 bases had no gene match. The CDR3 DNA sequence: TGTGCCAGCAGCACACGCGGGGGGCCTAGCACAGATACGCAGTATTTT. It yields the protein CASSTRGGPSTDTQYF.

The genes are TRBV4-1 and TRBJ2-5; no firm D call. The CDR3 is made up of 14 amino acids. Germline V gene sequence: CDR1 MGHRA, CDR2 YSYEKL. Deletions cut 6 bases from V and 1 base from J, with 12 bases between. In DNA form, the CDR3 reads TGCGCCAGCAGTGGTATGAGTTCCCAAGAGACCCAGTACTTC. This gives the protein CASSGMSSQETQYF.

The V gene is TRBV24-1, the J gene TRBJ1-5; D ambiguous. Germline CDR1 KGHDR, CDR2 SFDVKD. Deletions cut 3 bases from V and 4 bases from J, with 9 bases between. The CDR3 has 14 amino acids. CDR3 coding DNA: TGTGCCACCAGTGATGGGAGGCTTAATCAGCCCCAGCATTTT. This translates into CATSDGRLNQPQHF.

The rearrangement links TRBV11-3 to TRBJ2-1, with 14 bases matching TRBD2. V was clipped by 2 bases and J by 5 bases; unmatched bases: 11. The CDR3 has 19 residues. Germline V gene data show CDR1 as SGHNT and CDR2 as YENEEA. This CDR3 reads CASSLSATSGGASHNEQFF. CDR3 nucleotide sequence: TGTGCCAGCAGCTTATCAGCGACTAGCGGGGGGGCCAGTCACAATGAGCAGTTCTTC. Filled out from reference TRBV11-3 and TRBJ2-1, the complete variable domain reads EAGVVQSPRYKIIEKKQPVAFWCNPISGHNTLYWYLQNLGQGPELLIRYENEEAVDDSQLPKDRFSAERLKGVDSTLKIQPAELGDSAVYLCASSLSATSGGASHNEQFFGPGTRLTVL.

Points on this clone: At one of its ends the junction is not consistent with the germline gene, which may arise from a read error. CDR3 region: CASSVAGGYYGYTF. The CDR3, as DNA: TGTGCCAGCAGCGTAGCGGGGGGGTACTATGGCTACACCTTC. This chain uses TRBV7-9 with TRBJ1-2, with D possibly matching TRBD1 (5 bases). CDR3 length: 14 amino acids. The germline CDR1 and CDR2 sequences are SEHNR and FQNEAQ (reference sequence).

The chain recombines TRBV7-6 with TRBJ2-3; TRBD2 matches at 13 bases. Per the germline V gene, CDR1 is SGHVS and CDR2 is FNYEAQ. V was clipped by 3 bases and J by 6 bases; unmatched bases: 6. The CDR3 runs to 16 residues. CDR3 residues: CASSFTSGGVRDTQYF. CDR3 DNA sequence: TGTGCCAGCAGCTTTACTAGCGGGGGGGTGAGGGATACGCAGTATTTT.

V and J are TRBV5-1 and TRBJ2-7, with D tentatively TRBD1 (5 bases). The CDR3 has 14 amino acids. CDR1 and CDR2 from the germline V gene are SGHRS and YFSETQ. V lost 0 bases and J lost 5, with 12 bases in between. CDR3 bases: TGCGCCAGCAGCTTGGAAGGGGAATCGGACGAGCAGTACTTC. Its translation: CASSLEGESDEQYF. The variable domain in full, with the rest retrieved from reference TRBV5-1 and TRBJ2-7, is KAGVTQTPRYLIKTRGQQVTLSCSPISGHRSVSWYQQTPGQGLQFLFEYFSETQRNKGNFPGRFSGRQFSNSRSEMNVSTLELGDSALYLCASSLEGESDEQYFGPGTRLTVT.

This sequence joins TRBV19 and TRBJ1-4; D is uncertain. The germline V gene has CDR1 LNHDA and CDR2 SQIVND (reference sequence). V lost 0 bases and J lost 8, with 4 bases in between. This CDR3 contains 12 residues. CDR3 sequence reads: CASSIEREKLFF. The CDR3 DNA reads TGTGCCAGTAGTATAGAGCGGGAAAAACTGTTTTTT. The whole variable domain, filled in from reference TRBV19 and TRBJ1-4, reads DGGITQSPKYLFRKEGQNVTLSCEQNLNHDAMYWYRQDPGQGLRLIYYSQIVNDFQKGDIAEGYSVSREKKESFPLTVTSAQKNPTAFYLCASSIEREKLFFGSGTQLSVL.

The gene calls are TRBV9 and TRBJ1-1, with D perhaps matching TRBD1 (5 bases). This CDR3 contains 14 residues. Germline lookup yields CDR1 SGDLS and CDR2 YYNGEE. Trimming pared 1 base from V and 5 bases from J, leaving 12 bases between. The CDR3 DNA follows: TGTGCCAGCAGCGTACAGGGTGTGGGGACTGAAGCTTTCTTT. Translation: CASSVQGVGTEAFF.

The chain employs TRBV6-2 or TRBV6-3 and TRBJ1-1, with unresolved D. The CDR3 consists of 15 residues. V lost 6 bases to trimming and J lost 0 bases, with 14 bases between them. CDR1 is MNHEY and CDR2 is SVGEGT in the germline V gene. The CDR3 DNA reads as TGTGCCAGCAGCTGGGGTACGGGGATGAACACTGAAGCTTTCTTT. It specifies CASSWGTGMNTEAFF.

The chain combines TRBV7-2 with TRBJ2-1, with unresolved D. The CDR3 covers 13 residues. Germline V CDR1 and CDR2: SGHTA, FQGNSA. With 1 base removed from V and 9 bases from J, the gap between germline ends came to 10 bases. CDR3 amino acids: CASSLGGFGEQFF. CDR3 DNA: TGTGCCAGCAGCTTAGGCGGTTTCGGTGAGCAGTTCTTC.

This rearrangement joins TRBV19 to TRBJ1-4; D not resolved. This CDR3 has 14 amino acids. V gave up 9 bases and J gave up 1 base, with 12 bases separating them. Germline CDR1 LNHDA, CDR2 SQIVND (reference sequence). The CDR3 here is CASLRRGTNEKLFF. The CDR3, as DNA: TGTGCCAGCTTACGACGGGGAACTAATGAAAAACTGTTTTTT.

A single count supports this clone. This chain links TRBV3-1 (or the pseudogene TRBV3-2) with TRBJ2-7, with a tentative D call TRBD1 (6 bases). The germline V gene encodes CDR1 LGHDT and CDR2 YNNKEL (reference sequence). The CDR3 consists of 14 residues. V lost 4 bases to trimming and J lost 0 bases, with 10 bases between them. CDR3: CASSPGQSSYEQYF. CDR3 DNA sequence: TGTGCCAGCAGCCCAGGACAGTCCTCCTACGAGCAGTACTTC.

This chain joins TRBV9 and TRBJ1-1, with D perhaps TRBD1 (6 bases). Germline CDR1 is SGDLS and CDR2 is YYNGEE. V was shortened by 1 base and J by 0 bases, with 16 bases between the two germline ends. There are 17 residues in the CDR3. The CDR3 DNA is TGTGCCAGCAGCGTAATGGGGGCTGGGATTATGAACACTGAAGCTTTCTTT. Translated, it gives CASSVMGAGIMNTEAFF. Combining the CDR3 with reference TRBV9 and TRBJ1-1 gives the whole variable domain DSGVTQTPKHLITATGQRVTLRCSPRSGDLSVYWYQQSLDQGLQFLIQYYNGEERAKGNILERFSAQQFPDLHSELNLSSLELGDSALYFCASSVMGAGIMNTEAFFGQGTRLTVV.